What follows is one TCR beta chain and its context. Antigen unknown. Across 18 months, stable Graves' hyperthyroidism was marked by no progression to ophthalmopathy. The authors took PBMCs from over 8.5 ml fresh peripheral blood. Between the trimmed V and J ends, which lost 2 bases and 6 bases, there was a span of 10 bases. Germline CDR1 reads MNHNY; CDR2 reads SVGAGI (reference sequence). This CDR3 contains 14 residues. This entry is derived from a study of T cells in Graves' hyperthyroidism and ophthalmopathy. RNA transcripts gave rise to amplified TCR beta CDR3 regions. When the TCR CDR3 underwent first-round RT-PCR, the HTBI primer set was used. MiXCR, run by TCRdb on the multiplex PCR reads, gives a single entry per CDR3 protein. Of about 840,000 distinct CDR3 sequences listed, roughly 37% are singletons. Study results and caveats: In blood, most of the thyroid clonotypes expanded above 0.001 were also present. Stable hyperthyroidism was separated from ophthalmopathy by a model based on 13 V-J features.

The genes are TRBV6-6 and TRBJ2-2, with D possibly TRBD2 on 6 matching bases. This TCR came from a man aged 18 to 29 with Graves' hyperthyroidism. Sequences were obtained from blood. In DNA form, the CDR3 reads TGTGCCAGCAGTTACATGGACTACTCCGGGGAGCTGTTTTTT. This encodes CASSYMDYSGELFF.